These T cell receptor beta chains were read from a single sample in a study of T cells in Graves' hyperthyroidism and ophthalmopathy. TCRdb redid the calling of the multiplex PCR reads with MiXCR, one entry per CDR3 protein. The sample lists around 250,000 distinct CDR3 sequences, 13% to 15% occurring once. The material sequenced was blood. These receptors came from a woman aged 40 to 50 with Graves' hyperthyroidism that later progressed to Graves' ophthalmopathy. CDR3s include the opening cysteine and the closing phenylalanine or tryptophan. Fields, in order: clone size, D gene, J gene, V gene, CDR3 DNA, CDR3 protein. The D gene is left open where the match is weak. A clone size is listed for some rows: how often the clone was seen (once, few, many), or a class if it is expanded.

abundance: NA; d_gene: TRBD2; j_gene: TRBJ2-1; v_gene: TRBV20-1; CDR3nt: TGCAGTGCTAGAGATCAAGTCGGGAGGGCCTTTAATGAGCAGTTCTTC; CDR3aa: CSARDQVGRAFNEQFF
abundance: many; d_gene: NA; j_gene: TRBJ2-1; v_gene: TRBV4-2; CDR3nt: TGTGCCAGCAGCCAAGTACAACTAGTCGAGATGAATGAGCAGTTCTTC; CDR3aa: CASSQVQLVEMNEQFF
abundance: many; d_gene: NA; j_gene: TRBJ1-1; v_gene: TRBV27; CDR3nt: TGTGCCAGTCGGATTAACACTGAAGCTTTCTTT; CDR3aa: CASRINTEAFF
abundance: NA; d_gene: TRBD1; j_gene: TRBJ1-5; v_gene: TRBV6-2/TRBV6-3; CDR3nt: TGTGCCAGCAGTTATCAGGGGGGCAATCAGCCCCAGCATTTT; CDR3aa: CASSYQGGNQPQHF
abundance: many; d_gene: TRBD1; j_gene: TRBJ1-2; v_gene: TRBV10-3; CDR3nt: TGTGCCACTACCGGACAGGAGGCGAATGGCTACACCTTC; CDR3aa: CATTGQEANGYTF
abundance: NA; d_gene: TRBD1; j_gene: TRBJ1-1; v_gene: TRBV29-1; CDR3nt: TGCAGCGTTGAAGATCATACAGGGGGCGCATATACTGAAGCTTTCTTT; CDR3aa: CSVEDHTGGAYTEAFF
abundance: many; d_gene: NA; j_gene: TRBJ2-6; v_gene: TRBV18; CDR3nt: TGTGCCAGCTCACCAAGGCAGAGCCACTCTGGGGCCAACGTCCTGACTTTC; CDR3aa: CASSPRQSHSGANVLTF
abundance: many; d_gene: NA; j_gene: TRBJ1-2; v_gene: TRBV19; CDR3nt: TGTGCCAGTAGTGCCCTGATCGGGGGCGGCTACACCTTC; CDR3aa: CASSALIGGGYTF
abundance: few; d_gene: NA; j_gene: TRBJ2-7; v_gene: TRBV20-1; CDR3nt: TGCAGTGCTGAAGATGGGGGGGAGCAGTACTTC; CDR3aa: CSAEDGGEQYF
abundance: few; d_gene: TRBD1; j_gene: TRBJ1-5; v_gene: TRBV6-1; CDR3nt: TGTGCCAGCGGTATGACAGGGACCGAGCCCCAGCATTTT; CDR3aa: CASGMTGTEPQHF
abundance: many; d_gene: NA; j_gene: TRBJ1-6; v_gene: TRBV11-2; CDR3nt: TGTGCCAGCAGCTTCGGGGACGGGTCACCCCTCCACTTT; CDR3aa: CASSFGDGSPLHF
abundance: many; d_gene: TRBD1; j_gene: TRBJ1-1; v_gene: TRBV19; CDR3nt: TGTGCCAGCGGGACAGGGCTTATGAACACTGAAGCTTTCTTT; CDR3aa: CASGTGLMNTEAFF
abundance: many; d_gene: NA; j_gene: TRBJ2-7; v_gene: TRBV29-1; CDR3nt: TGCAGCGTTCCAGGGTCCTCTACGAACGAGCAGTACTTC; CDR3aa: CSVPGSSTNEQYF
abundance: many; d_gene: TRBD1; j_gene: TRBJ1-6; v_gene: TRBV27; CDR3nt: TGTGCCAGCAGCATGGTGGACAGGGGTAATTCACCCCTCCACTTT; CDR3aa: CASSMVDRGNSPLHF
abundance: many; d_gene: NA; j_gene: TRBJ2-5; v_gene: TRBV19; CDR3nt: TGTGCCAGTAGTATTGGTGCTAGCGACCAAGAGACCCAGTACTTC; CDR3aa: CASSIGASDQETQYF
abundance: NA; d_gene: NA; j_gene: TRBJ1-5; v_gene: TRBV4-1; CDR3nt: TGCGCCAGCAGCCACCGAAATCAGCCCCAGCATTTT; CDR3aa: CASSHRNQPQHF